This T cell receptor beta chain was identified in a study of blood T cell repertoires in COVID-19. The protocol was immunoSEQ multiplex PCR, while the TCRdb copy is restricted to in-frame clones and leaves out a portion. The repertoire holds fewer than 35,000 clones, with about 91% as singletons. On this clone: The junction differs from germline at one of its ends, possibly a read error.

This CDR3 comprises 15 residues. Germline V CDR1 and CDR2: MNHEY, SVGAGI. Input material: peripheral blood. The receptor comes from a man at least 80 years old with acute or convalescent COVID-19. The chain recombines TRBV6-5 with TRBJ1-4; TRBD1 matches 7 bases. The CDR3 sequence: CASSHSRQGGEKLFF. The CDR3, as DNA: TGTGCCAGCAGTCACTCTAGGCAGGGGGGTGAAAAACTGTTTTTT.